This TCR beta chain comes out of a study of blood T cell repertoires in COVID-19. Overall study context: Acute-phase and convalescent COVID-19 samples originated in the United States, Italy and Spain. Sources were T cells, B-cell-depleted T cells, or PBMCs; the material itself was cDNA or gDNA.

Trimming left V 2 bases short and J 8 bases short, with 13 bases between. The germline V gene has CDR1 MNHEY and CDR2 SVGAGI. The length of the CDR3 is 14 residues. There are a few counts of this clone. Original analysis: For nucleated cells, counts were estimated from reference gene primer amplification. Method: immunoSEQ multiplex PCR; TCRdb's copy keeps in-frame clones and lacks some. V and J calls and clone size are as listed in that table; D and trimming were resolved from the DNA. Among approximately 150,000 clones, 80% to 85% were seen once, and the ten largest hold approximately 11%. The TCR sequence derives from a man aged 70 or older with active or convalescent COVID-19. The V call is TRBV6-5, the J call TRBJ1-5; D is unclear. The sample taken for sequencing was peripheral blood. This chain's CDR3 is CASSYAAAIEPQHF. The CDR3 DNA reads TGTGCCAGCAGTTACGCCGCCGCTATCGAGCCCCAGCATTTT.